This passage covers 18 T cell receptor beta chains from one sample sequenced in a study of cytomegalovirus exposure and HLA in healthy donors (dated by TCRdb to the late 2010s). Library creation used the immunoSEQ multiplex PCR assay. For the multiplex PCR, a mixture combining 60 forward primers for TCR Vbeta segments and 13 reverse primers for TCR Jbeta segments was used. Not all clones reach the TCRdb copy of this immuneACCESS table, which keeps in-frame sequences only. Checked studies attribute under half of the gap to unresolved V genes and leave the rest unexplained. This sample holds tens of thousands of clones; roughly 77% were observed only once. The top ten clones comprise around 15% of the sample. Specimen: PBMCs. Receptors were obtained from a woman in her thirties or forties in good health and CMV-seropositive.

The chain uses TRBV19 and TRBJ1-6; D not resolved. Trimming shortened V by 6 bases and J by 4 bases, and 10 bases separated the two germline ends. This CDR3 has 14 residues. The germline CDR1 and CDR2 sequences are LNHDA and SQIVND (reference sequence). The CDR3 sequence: CASSSREYNSPLHF. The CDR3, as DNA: TGTGCCAGTAGCTCCCGGGAATATAATTCACCCCTCCACTTT.

CDR3 sequence reads: CASSIDQGGIQPQHF. The CDR3 nucleotides are TGTGCCAGTAGTATTGACCAGGGGGGTATACAGCCCCAGCATTTT. V is TRBV19 and J is TRBJ1-5; 7 bases agree with TRBD1. With 3 bases clipped from V and 7 bases from J, the junction kept 9 bases outside the gene matches. The length of the CDR3 is 15 residues. CDR1 is LNHDA, CDR2 SQIVND, per germline (reference sequence).

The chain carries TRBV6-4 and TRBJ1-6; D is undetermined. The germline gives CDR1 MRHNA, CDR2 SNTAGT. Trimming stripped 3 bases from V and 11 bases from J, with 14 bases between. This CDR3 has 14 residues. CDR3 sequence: CASSEGGYLAPLHF. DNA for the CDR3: TGTGCCAGCAGTGAGGGAGGGTATCTAGCACCCCTCCACTTT.

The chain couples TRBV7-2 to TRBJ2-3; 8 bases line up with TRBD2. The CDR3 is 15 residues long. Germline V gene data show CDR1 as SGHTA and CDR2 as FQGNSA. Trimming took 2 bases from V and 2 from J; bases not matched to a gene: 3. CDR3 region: CASSLQAGVTDTQYF. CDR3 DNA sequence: TGTGCCAGCAGCTTACAAGCGGGAGTCACAGATACGCAGTATTTT.

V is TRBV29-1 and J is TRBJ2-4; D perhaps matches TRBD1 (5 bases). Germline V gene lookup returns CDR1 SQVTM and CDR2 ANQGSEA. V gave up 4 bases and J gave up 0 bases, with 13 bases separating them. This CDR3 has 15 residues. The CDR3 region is CSVVEDRIAKNIQYF. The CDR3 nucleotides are TGCAGCGTTGTCGAAGACAGAATAGCCAAAAACATTCAGTACTTC.

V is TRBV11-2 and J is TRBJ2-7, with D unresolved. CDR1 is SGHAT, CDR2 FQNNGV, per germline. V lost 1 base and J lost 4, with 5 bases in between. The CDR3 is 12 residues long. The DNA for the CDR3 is TGTGCCAGCAGCTTAGTTCGTTACGAGCAGTACTTC. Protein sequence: CASSLVRYEQYF.

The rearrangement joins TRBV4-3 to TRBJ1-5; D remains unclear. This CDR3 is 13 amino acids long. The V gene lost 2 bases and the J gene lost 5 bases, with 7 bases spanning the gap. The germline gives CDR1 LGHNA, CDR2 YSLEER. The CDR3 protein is CASSQQMDQPQHF. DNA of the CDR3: TGCGCCAGCAGCCAACAGATGGATCAGCCCCAGCATTTT.

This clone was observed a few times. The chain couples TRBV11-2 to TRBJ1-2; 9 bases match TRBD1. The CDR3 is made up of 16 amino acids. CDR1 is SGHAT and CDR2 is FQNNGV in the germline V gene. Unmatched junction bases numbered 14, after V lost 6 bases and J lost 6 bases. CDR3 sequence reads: CASSLGTGIILDGYTF. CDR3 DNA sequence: TGTGCCAGCAGTTTGGGGACAGGGATCATATTAGATGGCTACACCTTC.

The CDR3 loop is CAWSPQGLREKLFF. The CDR3 coding sequence is TGTGCCTGGAGTCCACAGGGGTTAAGAGAAAAACTGTTTTTT. This sequence joins TRBV30 and TRBJ1-4; 7 bases match TRBD1. The CDR3 has 14 amino acids. Germline trimming cut 2 bases from V and 8 bases from J; bases unmatched to any gene: 8. The germline V gene has CDR1 GTSNPN and CDR2 SVGIG (reference sequence).

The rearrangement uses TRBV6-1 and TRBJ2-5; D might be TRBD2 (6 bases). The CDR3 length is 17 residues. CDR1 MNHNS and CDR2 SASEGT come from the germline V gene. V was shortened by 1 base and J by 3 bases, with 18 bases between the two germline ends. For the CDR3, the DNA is TGTGCCAGCAGTGAAGAGGGGCTAGTGGGCGGGAAAGAGACCCAGTACTTC. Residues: CASSEEGLVGGKETQYF.

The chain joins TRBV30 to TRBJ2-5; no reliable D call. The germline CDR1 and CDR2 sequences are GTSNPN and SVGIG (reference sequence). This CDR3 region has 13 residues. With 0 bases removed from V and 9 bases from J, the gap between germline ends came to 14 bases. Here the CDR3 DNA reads TGTGCCTGGAGTGTACTAAGCCCTCCTGCCCAGTACTTC. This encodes CAWSVLSPPAQYF.

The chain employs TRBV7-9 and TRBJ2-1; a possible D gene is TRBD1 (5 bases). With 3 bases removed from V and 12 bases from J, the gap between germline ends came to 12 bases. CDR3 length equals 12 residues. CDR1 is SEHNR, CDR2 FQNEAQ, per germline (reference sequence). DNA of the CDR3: TGTGCCAGCAGCTTTACAGGCTCTTGGCAGTTCTTC. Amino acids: CASSFTGSWQFF.

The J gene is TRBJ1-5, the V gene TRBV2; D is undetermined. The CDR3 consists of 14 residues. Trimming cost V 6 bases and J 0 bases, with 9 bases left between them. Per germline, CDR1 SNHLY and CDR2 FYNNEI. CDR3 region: CASRPPYSNQPQHF. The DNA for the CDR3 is TGTGCCAGCAGGCCACCCTATAGCAATCAGCCCCAGCATTTT.

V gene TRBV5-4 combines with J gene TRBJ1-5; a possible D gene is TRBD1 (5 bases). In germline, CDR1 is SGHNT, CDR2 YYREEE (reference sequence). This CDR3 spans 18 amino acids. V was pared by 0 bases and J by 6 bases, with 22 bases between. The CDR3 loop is CASSLVGFWGRESQPQHF. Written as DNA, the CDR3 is TGTGCCAGCAGCTTGGTTGGGTTTTGGGGCAGGGAAAGTCAGCCCCAGCATTTT.

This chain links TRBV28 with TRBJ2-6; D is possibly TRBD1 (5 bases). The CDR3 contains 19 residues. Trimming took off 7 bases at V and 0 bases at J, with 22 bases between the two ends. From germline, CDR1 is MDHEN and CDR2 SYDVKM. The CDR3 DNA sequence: TGTGCCAGCACCAAACACCCCACAGGTTTCAACTCTGGGGCCAACGTCCTGACTTTC. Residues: CASTKHPTGFNSGANVLTF. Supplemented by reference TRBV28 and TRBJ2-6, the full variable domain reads DVKVTQSSRYLVKRTGEKVFLECVQDMDHENMFWYRQDPGLGLRLIYFSYDVKMKEKGDIPEGYSVSREKKERFSLILESASTNQTSMYLCASTKHPTGFNSGANVLTFGAGSRLTVL.

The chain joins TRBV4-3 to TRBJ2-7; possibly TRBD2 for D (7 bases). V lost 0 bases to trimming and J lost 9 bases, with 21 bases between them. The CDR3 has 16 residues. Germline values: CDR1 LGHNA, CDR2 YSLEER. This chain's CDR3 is CASSQDIREGGLGQYF. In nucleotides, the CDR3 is TGCGCCAGCAGCCAAGATATACGAGAGGGGGGGCTTGGGCAGTACTTC.

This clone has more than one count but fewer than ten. The CDR3 reads CASSRGPGDVQLNTIYF. The CDR3, as DNA: TGCGCCAGCAGCAGGGGCCCAGGGGATGTCCAGTTAAACACCATATATTTT. The chain is built from TRBV4-3 and TRBJ1-3; D is perhaps TRBD1 (6 bases). Deletions cut 5 bases from V and 6 bases from J, with 23 bases between. The CDR3 consists of 17 residues. Looked up from germline, CDR1 is LGHNA and CDR2 is YSLEER.

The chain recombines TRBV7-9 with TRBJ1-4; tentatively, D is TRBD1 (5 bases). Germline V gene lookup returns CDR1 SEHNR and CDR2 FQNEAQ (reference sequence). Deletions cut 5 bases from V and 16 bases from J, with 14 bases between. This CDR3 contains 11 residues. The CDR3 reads CASSRGTERFF. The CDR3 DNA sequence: TGTGCCAGCAGCCGCGGGACGGAGAGGTTTTTT.